Listed here are 24 T cell receptor beta chains from one sample, sequenced in a study of T cell repertoires in cytomegalovirus infection. TCRdb passed the reads through MiXCR, listing each CDR3 protein once. The sample carries approximately 1,000,000 distinct CDR3 sequences, roughly 30% recorded once. Which antigens these TCRs recognize remains unknown. This material consisted of cultured CD8+ T cells from PBMCs, taken from culture after CMV antigen stimulation. These receptors originate from a human donor in good health (CMV status not recorded). Some clones in this sample may be carry-over from other donors' samples.

At least ten counts were recorded for this clonotype. This rearrangement joins TRBV7-2 to TRBJ1-5; no reliable D call. Germline lookup yields CDR1 SGHTA and CDR2 FQGNSA. V was pared by 4 bases and J by 0 bases, with 10 bases between. The CDR3 contains 15 residues. The CDR3 sequence is CASSSTVPSNQPQHF. CDR3 coding DNA: TGTGCCAGCAGCTCTACTGTTCCTAGCAATCAGCCCCAGCATTTT.

In its sample, this clonotype was seen a few times. This chain links TRBV28 with TRBJ1-1; no clear D. The germline V gene encodes CDR1 MDHEN and CDR2 SYDVKM. The CDR3 length is 16 residues. Between the trimmed V and J ends, which lost 7 bases and 3 bases, there was a span of 21 bases. As DNA, the CDR3 is TGTGCCAGCACCCCTGGGTGGGATGATTTGGACACTGAAGCTTTCTTT. Translating gives CASTPGWDDLDTEAFF. The variable domain in full, completed from reference TRBV28 and TRBJ1-1, reads DVKVTQSSRYLVKRTGEKVFLECVQDMDHENMFWYRQDPGLGLRLIYFSYDVKMKEKGDIPEGYSVSREKKERFSLILESASTNQTSMYLCASTPGWDDLDTEAFFGQGTRLTVV.

This rearrangement joins TRBV18 to TRBJ2-1; possibly TRBD2 for D (5 bases). The CDR3 spans 16 residues. CDR1 KGHSH and CDR2 LQKENI come from the germline V gene. V was cut by 0 bases and J by 0 bases, with 9 bases left in between. Here the CDR3 reads CASSPPQEDSYNEQFF. The DNA for the CDR3 is TGTGCCAGCTCACCACCGCAGGAGGACTCCTACAATGAGCAGTTCTTC.

The table lists this clonotype with many counts. The chain uses TRBV7-2 and TRBJ1-6; 7 nucleotides align to TRBD1. V shed 2 bases and J 6 bases; nucleotides not matched to a gene: 1. This CDR3 spans 14 amino acids. The germline gives CDR1 SGHTA, CDR2 FQGNSA. The CDR3 spells CASSLYRGNSPLHF. The DNA of the CDR3 is TGTGCCAGCAGCTTATACAGGGGTAATTCACCCCTCCACTTT.

This clonotype was observed a few times. The chain's CDR3 is CASSETGFRNQPQHF. The CDR3 coding sequence is TGTGCCAGTAGTGAGACAGGGTTTCGCAATCAGCCCCAGCATTTT. V and J are TRBV19 and TRBJ1-5, with 7 bases that match TRBD1. V gave up 5 bases and J gave up 2 bases; unmatched junction bases: 6. This CDR3 spans 15 amino acids. Germline V CDR1 and CDR2: LNHDA, SQIVND (reference sequence).

This clonotype was observed a handful of times. In DNA, the CDR3 is TGTGCCAGTAGTATTTTGGCGGCAGATACGCAGTATTTT. This encodes CASSILAADTQYF. V and J are TRBV19 and TRBJ2-3; D unresolved. This CDR3 region has 13 residues. Between the trimmed V and J ends, which lost 3 bases and 4 bases, there was a span of 8 bases. CDR1 and CDR2 from the germline V gene are LNHDA and SQIVND (reference sequence).

The chain recombines TRBV5-4 with TRBJ2-3; D is perhaps TRBD1 (5 bases). The CDR3 is 15 residues long. The germline V gene encodes CDR1 SGHNT and CDR2 YYREEE (reference sequence). Trimming cost V 7 bases and J 0 bases, with 15 bases left between them. The CDR3 nucleotides are TGTGCCAGCCAACCTTTAGGGGCAAGCACAGATACGCAGTATTTT. Residues: CASQPLGASTDTQYF.

This clonotype occurred a few times. The chain employs TRBV20-1 and TRBJ1-6, with TRBD1 matching 8 bases. The CDR3 runs 18 residues. Germline CDR1 and CDR2: DFQATT and SNEGSKA (reference sequence). Trimming cost V 0 bases and J 7 bases; bases outside gene matches: 14. The CDR3 bases are TGCAGTGCTAGAGATTGGGGACAGGCGGCCCGAGAGAATTCACCCCTCCACTTT. Protein: CSARDWGQAARENSPLHF.

This clonotype appeared a few times. One junction end does not reproduce the germline sequence, and a read error may be involved. This rearrangement joins TRBV11-2 to TRBJ1-3; no definite D call. CDR1 is SGHAT, CDR2 FQNNGV, per germline. This CDR3 spans 15 amino acids. In DNA, the CDR3 is TGTGCCAGCAGTTTAGGGCCCACCCTGGGAAACACCATATATTTT. Translated: CASSLGPTLGNTIYF.

V and J are TRBV6-2 or TRBV6-3 and TRBJ1-2, with TRBD1 as a possible D gene (5 bases). V was pared by 2 bases and J by 6 bases, with 16 bases between. The CDR3 is 15 residues long. The germline V gene has CDR1 MNHEY and CDR2 SVGEGT. The CDR3 protein is CASSYRGPTYDGYTF. CDR3 nucleotide sequence: TGTGCCAGCAGTTACCGGGGCCCGACCTACGATGGCTACACCTTC.

This clonotype occurred many times. The chain combines TRBV7-3 with TRBJ1-1; no reliable D call. V was pared by 1 base and J by 4 bases, with 13 bases between. The length of the CDR3 is 15 residues. The germline V gene encodes CDR1 SGHTA and CDR2 FQGTGA. The CDR3 spells CASSLSGGQTTEAFF. CDR3 sequence (DNA): TGTGCCAGCAGCTTAAGTGGTGGGCAGACCACTGAAGCTTTCTTT.

The rearrangement uses TRBV5-1 and TRBJ2-3; 11 nucleotides agree with TRBD2. V gave up 4 bases and J gave up 5 bases; unmatched junction bases: 6. This CDR3 has 15 amino acids. From germline, CDR1 is SGHRS and CDR2 YFSETQ. The CDR3 coding sequence is TGCGCCAGCAGCGTGTGGCTAGCGGGGGGAGATACGCAGTATTTT. It is translated as CASSVWLAGGDTQYF.

The chain joins TRBV4-1 to TRBJ2-1, with D unclear. The CDR3 has 14 residues. Trimming removed 4 bases at V and 0 bases at J, with 7 bases between. Germline values: CDR1 MGHRA, CDR2 YSYEKL. This CDR3 is CASSRLGSYNEQFF. CDR3 nucleotides: TGCGCCAGCAGCCGACTGGGCTCCTACAATGAGCAGTTCTTC.

This clonotype appeared many times. The rearrangement uses TRBV11-2 and TRBJ2-3, with TRBD1 matching over 9 bases. The CDR3 contains 16 residues. Germline CDR1 and CDR2: SGHAT and FQNNGV. J lost 2 bases, V lost 5 bases, and 8 bases had no gene match. CDR3 DNA: TGTGCCAGCAGCCCAGGACAGGGGACAGACACAGATACGCAGTATTTT. Translated: CASSPGQGTDTDTQYF.

This clonotype was seen only a few times. The J gene is TRBJ1-2, the V gene TRBV7-2, with D possibly TRBD1 on 5 matching bases. CDR1 and CDR2 from the germline V gene are SGHTA and FQGNSA. The CDR3 extends over 12 amino acids. V dropped 7 bases and J dropped 3 bases, with 9 bases sitting between them. The CDR3 protein is CASTGAYYGYTF. CDR3 nucleotides: TGTGCCAGCACCGGGGCCTACTATGGCTACACCTTC.

This clonotype was seen more than once but under ten times. This chain uses TRBV7-9 with TRBJ2-7; D perhaps matches TRBD1 (7 bases). Trimming removed 5 bases at V and 7 bases at J, with 18 bases between. The CDR3 loop spans 14 amino acids. Germline V gene sequence: CDR1 SEHNR, CDR2 FQNEAQ (reference sequence). DNA of the CDR3: TGTGCCAGCAGCCCTGGAGGGGGCCTTCGGGAGCAGTACTTC. Its translation is CASSPGGGLREQYF.

As to this clonotype: At one boundary the junction diverges from the germline segment, which might be a read error. V usage is TRBV27 and J usage is TRBJ1-5; D might be TRBD1 (5 bases). The CDR3 has 14 residues. Looked up from germline, CDR1 is MNHEY and CDR2 is SMNVEV (reference sequence). The CDR3 reads CASRTTGGAQPQHF. The CDR3, as DNA: TGTGCCAGCCGAACGACCGGGGGAGCTCAGCCCCAACATTTT.

This clonotype was observed many times. In DNA, the CDR3 is TGTGCCAGCAGCTCCCCAGGCGGGGGCAGGAACACCGGGGAGCTGTTTTTT. Translation: CASSSPGGGRNTGELFF. The rearrangement joins TRBV7-9 to TRBJ2-2; possible D gene TRBD2, 7 bases. Germline CDR1 SEHNR, CDR2 FQNEAQ (reference sequence). Trimming left V 4 bases short and J 1 base short, with 16 bases between. The CDR3 contains 17 residues.

The chain is built from TRBV6-5 and TRBJ2-7, with D hard to call. This CDR3 has 15 residues. The germline gives CDR1 MNHEY, CDR2 SVGAGI. V was cut by 0 bases and J by 0 bases, with 9 bases left in between. The CDR3 reads CASSYSAVSSYEQYF. DNA of the CDR3: TGTGCCAGCAGTTACTCGGCAGTAAGCTCCTACGAGCAGTACTTC.

Many counts were recorded for this clonotype. V is TRBV7-9 and J is TRBJ1-5; TRBD1 is a possible D gene (5 bases). The CDR3 sequence is 16 residues long. V was shortened by 1 base and J by 2 bases, with 12 bases between the two germline ends. CDR1 is SEHNR, CDR2 FQNEAQ, per germline (reference sequence). The CDR3 DNA reads as TGTGCCAGCAGCTTAGGATCCGACAGCCGCAATCAGCCCCAGCATTTT. Protein sequence: CASSLGSDSRNQPQHF.

V gene TRBV7-4 combines with J gene TRBJ1-4; TRBD1 is a possible D gene (5 bases). Trimming stripped 0 bases from V and 3 bases from J, with 11 bases between. Germline CDR1 reads SGHVT; CDR2 reads SQSDAQ. The CDR3 is 16 residues long. The CDR3 nucleotides are TGTGCCAGCAGCTTAGCAGCCGGGGCACCTAATGAAAAACTGTTTTTT. This encodes CASSLAAGAPNEKLFF. Complete variable domain (other parts from reference TRBV7-4 and TRBJ1-4): GAGVSQSPRYKVAKRGRDVALRCDSISGHVTLYWYRQTLGQGSEVLTYSQSDAQRDKSGRPSGRFSAERPERSVSTLKIQRTEQGDSAVYLCASSLAAGAPNEKLFFGSGTQLSVL.

This chain connects TRBV7-8 to TRBJ1-5, with a tentative D call TRBD1 (6 bases). Germline V lookup: CDR1 SGHVS, CDR2 FQNEAQ. The CDR3 loop spans 14 amino acids. V lost 5 bases to trimming and J lost 7 bases, with 15 bases between them. This CDR3 reads CASSPRQAKQPQHF. CDR3 nucleotides: TGTGCCAGCAGCCCACGACAGGCAAAGCAGCCCCAGCATTTT.

This clonotype was recorded many times. V usage is TRBV6-6 and J usage is TRBJ2-3; D is unresolved. Germline CDR1 MNHNY, CDR2 SVGAGI (reference sequence). Trimming pared 5 bases from V and 0 bases from J, leaving 6 bases between. CDR3 size: 13 residues. The DNA of the CDR3 is TGTGCCAGCAGTGTATATAGCACAGATACGCAGTATTTT. It yields the protein CASSVYSTDTQYF.

This clonotype turned up a few times. The chain carries TRBV25-1 and TRBJ1-3; no reliable D call. The V gene lost 1 base and the J gene lost 1 base, with 8 bases spanning the gap. CDR1 is MGHDK and CDR2 is SYGVNS in the germline V gene. This CDR3 comprises 15 residues. The CDR3 DNA reads TGTGCCAGCAGTGAATGGGTCTCTTCTGGAAACACCATATATTTT. It translates to CASSEWVSSGNTIYF.